This TCR beta chain was documented in a study of blood T cell repertoires in COVID-19. Background on the study: The study drew acute and convalescent COVID-19 samples from the United States, Italy and Spain. PBMCs, B-cell-depleted T cells, or T cells were the source of the cDNA or gDNA that made up the material.

In the study's own analysis: Estimates of nucleated cell counts were drawn from the amplification of reference gene primers. Profiled with immunoSEQ multiplex PCR; TCRdb holds only in-frame clones, not every one. V and J calls and clone size follow that table, whereas D and trimming were derived from the DNA. The sample holds 250,000 to 350,000 clones, 75% to 90% seen once. Germline loops: CDR1 MDHEN, CDR2 SYDVKM. The V segment lost 6 bases and the J segment 4 bases; nucleotides outside the gene matches: 6. This CDR3 is built from 13 residues. The rearrangement uses TRBV28 and TRBJ2-7; 7 positions agree with TRBD1. The TCR comes from a woman aged 40 to 50 who had recovered from COVID-19. Sequencing was carried out using peripheral blood. In nucleotides, the CDR3 is TGTGCCAGCAGCGAGACAGGGAAGTACGAGCAGTACTTC. Its translation: CASSETGKYEQYF.